Below, 32 T cell receptor beta chains from the same sample are listed, as sequenced in a study of T cell repertoires in cytomegalovirus infection. TCRdb reprocessed the reads with MiXCR, giving one entry per CDR3 protein. The sample has under 150,000 distinct CDR3 sequences, approximately 9.2% seen once. Input material: PBMCs. The receptors shown here come from a human donor in good health (CMV status not recorded). Some clones in this sample may be carry-over from other donors' samples.

This clonotype was counted at least ten times. This sequence joins TRBV5-1 and TRBJ1-1; no firm D call. Trimming shortened V by 0 bases and J by 1 base, and 7 bases separated the two germline ends. Germline CDR1 is SGHRS and CDR2 is YFSETQ. The CDR3 loop spans 14 amino acids. The CDR3 sequence is CASSLGAPNTEAFF. The CDR3, as DNA: TGCGCCAGCAGCTTGGGGGCGCCGAACACTGAAGCTTTCTTT.

In its sample, this clonotype was seen many times. The chain joins TRBV29-1 to TRBJ2-2; weak D call: TRBD2 (5 bases). CDR3 length: 14 amino acids. The V gene lost 3 bases and the J gene lost 5 bases, with 13 bases spanning the gap. CDR1 and CDR2 (germline): SQVTM, ANQGSEA. The CDR3 bases are TGCAGCGTTGATTCGGGAAGTAGAACCGGGGAGCTGTTTTTT. Its protein is CSVDSGSRTGELFF.

This clonotype has a count of ten or more. The chain couples TRBV6-5 to TRBJ1-1, with TRBD1 as a possible D gene (6 bases). The CDR3 spans 16 residues. Germline V gene sequence: CDR1 MNHEY, CDR2 SVGAGI. The V gene lost 0 bases and the J gene lost 0 bases, with 11 bases spanning the gap. Written as DNA, the CDR3 is TGTGCCAGCAGTTACTCCCAAACAGGGTTGAACACTGAAGCTTTCTTT. This encodes CASSYSQTGLNTEAFF.

This clonotype was recorded a few times. V and J are TRBV29-1 and TRBJ2-3, with D possibly called TRBD1 or TRBD2 (6 bases each). V was shortened by 6 bases and J by 5 bases, with 12 bases between the two germline ends. The CDR3 spans 12 residues. CDR1 and CDR2 (germline): SQVTM, ANQGSEA. CDR3 loop: CSVLGGGDTQYF. For the CDR3, the DNA is TGCAGCGTCCTCGGGGGCGGAGATACGCAGTATTTT.

This clonotype was observed at least ten times. This chain joins TRBV7-9 and TRBJ1-1; D call uncertain. This CDR3 is built from 12 residues. V was shortened by 2 bases and J by 6 bases, with 7 bases between the two germline ends. Germline CDR1 reads SEHNR; CDR2 reads FQNEAQ (reference sequence). CDR3 nucleotide sequence: TGTGCCAGCAGCTTAATAGCCTCTGAAGCTTTCTTT. Its translation: CASSLIASEAFF.

This clonotype occurred many times. The chain couples TRBV7-2 to TRBJ1-3; maybe TRBD1 (6 bases). The germline V gene encodes CDR1 SGHTA and CDR2 FQGNSA. Trimming took 5 bases from V and 3 from J, leaving 23 bases between them. The CDR3 loop spans 18 amino acids. As DNA, the CDR3 is TGTGCCAGCAGCCCCGGCGACAGGAACCCACCTATTGGAAACACCATATATTTT. This encodes CASSPGDRNPPIGNTIYF.

The sample holds many counts of this clonotype. The chain has TRBV19 and TRBJ2-7, with D unclear. Germline V gene sequence: CDR1 LNHDA, CDR2 SQIVND (reference sequence). The CDR3 has 13 residues. Trimming removed 3 bases at V and 2 bases at J, with 8 bases between. The DNA of the CDR3 is TGTGCCAGTAGTATGAACAGAGCCTACGAGCAGTACTTC. Translating it yields CASSMNRAYEQYF.

This clonotype was detected many times. V and J are TRBV12-3 or TRBV12-4 and TRBJ2-1; the D gene is possibly TRBD2 (6 bases). This CDR3 is 15 amino acids long. V was cut by 1 base and J by 0 bases, with 7 bases left in between. CDR3 protein: CASSLGGVSYNEQFF. DNA for the CDR3: TGTGCCAGCAGTTTAGGGGGGGTCTCCTACAATGAGCAGTTCTTC.

This clonotype was picked up many times. One junction end does not reproduce the germline sequence, and a read error may be involved. This rearrangement joins TRBV7-8 to TRBJ1-3; D gene ambiguous. Germline V CDR1 and CDR2: SGHVS, FQNEAQ. This CDR3 has 14 amino acids. Here the CDR3 DNA reads TGTGCCAGCAGCTTAGGAAGGAGTGGATACACCATATATTTT. Protein product: CASSLGRSGYTIYF.

This clonotype was observed many times. The V and J genes are TRBV27 and TRBJ1-3; D is perhaps TRBD1 (6 bases). The CDR3 sequence is 15 residues long. The V gene lost 3 bases and the J gene lost 1 base, with 10 bases spanning the gap. Germline-derived CDR1 and CDR2 are MNHEY and SMNVEV (reference sequence). CDR3 sequence (DNA): TGTGCCAGCAGTTTTAGGGGGGGGTCTGGAAACACCATATATTTT. Residues: CASSFRGGSGNTIYF.

The sample holds many counts of this clonotype. The chain is built from TRBV28 and TRBJ1-5; D perhaps matches TRBD1 (5 bases). V was pared by 2 bases and J by 7 bases, with 15 bases between. Germline loops: CDR1 MDHEN, CDR2 SYDVKM. This CDR3 contains 15 residues. Written as DNA, the CDR3 is TGTGCCAGCAGTTTAAGTCAGGGAGTTAGGCAGCCCCAGCATTTT. The encoded protein is CASSLSQGVRQPQHF. The full variable domain, its missing parts supplied by reference TRBV28 and TRBJ1-5, is DVKVTQSSRYLVKRTGEKVFLECVQDMDHENMFWYRQDPGLGLRLIYFSYDVKMKEKGDIPEGYSVSREKKERFSLILESASTNQTSMYLCASSLSQGVRQPQHFGDGTRLSIL.

The table lists this clonotype with a few counts. The genes are TRBV4-1 and TRBJ2-5; D gene unclear. V dropped 0 bases and J dropped 0 bases, with 14 bases sitting between them. CDR1 is MGHRA and CDR2 is YSYEKL in the germline V gene. CDR3 size: 17 residues. As DNA, the CDR3 is TGCGCCAGCAGCCAAGATTCCCCTGACACTAACCAAGAGACCCAGTACTTC. It yields the protein CASSQDSPDTNQETQYF.

The rearrangement links TRBV20-1 to TRBJ2-3; 8 bases align to TRBD2. The germline V gene has CDR1 DFQATT and CDR2 SNEGSKA (reference sequence). This CDR3 spans 13 amino acids. V lost 5 bases, J lost 0 bases, and 1 base stayed unmatched. The CDR3 reads CSAGGGSTDTQYF. In nucleotides, the CDR3 is TGCAGTGCTGGCGGGGGGAGCACAGATACGCAGTATTTT.

This clonotype was recorded at least ten times. The genes are TRBV12-3 or TRBV12-4 and TRBJ1-5; D is possibly TRBD1 (5 bases). The ends were cut back, 5 bases at V and 6 bases at J, with 11 bases in the middle. The CDR3 contains 13 residues. CDR3 sequence reads: CASSASGVQPQHF. Here the CDR3 DNA reads TGTGCCAGCAGTGCTTCGGGGGTTCAGCCCCAGCATTTT.

This clonotype was recorded at least ten times. V usage is TRBV15 and J usage is TRBJ2-5; D could derive from TRBD1 or TRBD2 (6 bases each). Trimming left V 3 bases short and J 5 bases short, with 19 bases between. CDR1 and CDR2 (germline): LNHNV, YYDKDF (reference sequence). The CDR3 has 16 amino acids. In DNA, the CDR3 is TGTGCCACCAGCAGGGGCCCAGCCGGGGGCCCTGAGACCCAGTACTTC. Translating gives CATSRGPAGGPETQYF.

This clonotype was counted many times. The rearrangement joins TRBV15 to TRBJ2-1; D is perhaps TRBD1 or TRBD2 (5 bases each). CDR1 is LNHNV and CDR2 is YYDKDF in the germline V gene (reference sequence). This CDR3 comprises 12 residues. The V gene lost 8 bases and the J gene lost 7 bases, with 12 bases spanning the gap. The CDR3 nucleotides read TGTGCCACCTACGGGACGGGGAATGAGCAGTTCTTC. This codes for CATYGTGNEQFF. Complete variable domain (other parts from reference TRBV15 and TRBJ2-1): DAMVIQNPRYQVTQFGKPVTLSCSQTLNHNVMYWYQQKSSQAPKLLFHYYDKDFNNEADTPDNFQSRRPNTSFCFLDIRSPGLGDTAMYLCATYGTGNEQFFGPGTRLTVL.

Note on this clonotype: Since a much larger clone is just one base distant, this may be a read error. CDR3 coding DNA: TGCAGTGCTAGGACGGGACCATGGGACACCGGGGAGCTGTTTTTT. It specifies CSARTGPWDTGELFF. The chain uses TRBV20-1 and TRBJ2-2; D could derive from TRBD1 or TRBD2 (5 bases each). With 3 bases removed from V and 3 bases from J, the gap between germline ends came to 14 bases. The CDR3 is made up of 15 amino acids. Germline-derived CDR1 and CDR2 are DFQATT and SNEGSKA (reference sequence).

In this sample, this clonotype turned up a few times. The V gene is TRBV19, the J gene TRBJ2-4, with D unclear. Trimming left V 2 bases short and J 7 bases short, with 6 bases between. Germline CDR1 reads LNHDA; CDR2 reads SQIVND (reference sequence). The length of the CDR3 is 12 residues. CDR3 region: CASSISRNIQYF. In nucleotides, the CDR3 is TGTGCCAGTAGTATATCCAGGAACATTCAGTACTTC.

At least ten counts were recorded for this clonotype. The J gene is TRBJ2-1, the V gene TRBV12-3 or TRBV12-4; 7 bases agree with TRBD2. This CDR3 region has 15 residues. V lost 0 bases and J lost 7; bases outside the gene matches: 6. The CDR3 bases are TGTGCCAGCAGTTTAGCGGGAGGGCCTTGGAATGAGCAGTTCTTC. This sequence encodes CASSLAGGPWNEQFF.

There are many counts of this clonotype. CDR3 coding DNA: TGTGCCAGCAGTGAAACTCGGGGGGACCAGCCCCAGCATTTT. This encodes CASSETRGDQPQHF. V and J are TRBV2 and TRBJ1-5; TRBD1 might be the D (5 bases). The CDR3 loop spans 14 amino acids. Trimming removed 2 bases from V and 7 bases from J, with 12 bases in between. Germline lookup yields CDR1 SNHLY and CDR2 FYNNEI. Complete variable domain (other parts from reference TRBV2 and TRBJ1-5): EPEVTQTPSHQVTQMGQEVILRCVPISNHLYFYWYRQILGQKVEFLVSFYNNEISEKSEIFDDQFSVERPDGSNFTLKIRSTKLEDSAMYFCASSETRGDQPQHFGDGTRLSIL.

V gene TRBV6-2 or TRBV6-3 combines with J gene TRBJ1-1; D uncertain. CDR3 size: 14 residues. The V end was cut by 1 base, the J end by 1 base, with 7 bases between. Germline V gene lookup returns CDR1 MNHEY and CDR2 SVGEGT. The CDR3 here is CASSYLRENTEAFF. CDR3 DNA: TGTGCCAGCAGTTACTTGCGGGAGAACACTGAAGCTTTCTTT.

This clonotype was recorded at least ten times. The rearrangement uses TRBV12-5 and TRBJ2-3; 7 nucleotides align to TRBD1. V gave up 6 bases and J gave up 6 bases; unmatched junction bases: 3. Per germline, CDR1 LGHNT and CDR2 FRNRAP. The CDR3 length is 12 residues. Here the CDR3 DNA reads TGTGCTAGTGGCGCGACAGGGGATACGCAGTATTTT. It is translated as CASGATGDTQYF.

This clonotype came up many times. This rearrangement joins TRBV28 to TRBJ1-5, with 8 bases aligning to TRBD1. The CDR3 sequence is 14 residues long. V lost 6 bases to trimming and J lost 7 bases; unmatched junction nucleotides: 8. In germline, CDR1 is MDHEN, CDR2 SYDVKM. The CDR3 region has the DNA TGTGCCAGCAGGTCTCCCTCAGGGGGCCAGCCCCAGCATTTT. Translating it yields CASRSPSGGQPQHF.

The chain uses TRBV20-1 and TRBJ2-5, with 10 bases that match TRBD2. The germline gives CDR1 DFQATT, CDR2 SNEGSKA (reference sequence). The V gene end was trimmed by 0 bases and the J gene end by 1 base; junction bases not matched to a gene: 2. This CDR3 has 15 amino acids. CDR3 nucleotides: TGCAGTGCTAGAGACCTAGCGGGGGCCCAAGAGACCCAGTACTTC. This gives the protein CSARDLAGAQETQYF.

This clonotype showed up many times. The chain carries TRBV6-5 and TRBJ2-7; a weak D match, TRBD1 (6 bases). Per the germline V gene, CDR1 is MNHEY and CDR2 is SVGAGI. CDR3 length: 13 amino acids. V lost 5 bases and J 6 bases, leaving 14 bases between the germline ends. The CDR3 region has the DNA TGTGCCAGCAGTCGGGGACACCCCAGCGAGCAGTACTTC. It codes for CASSRGHPSEQYF.

This clonotype appeared a few times. The chain employs TRBV3-1 and TRBJ2-7, with 8 positions matching TRBD1. The germline gives CDR1 LGHDT, CDR2 YNNKEL (reference sequence). The V segment lost 0 bases and the J segment 4 bases; nucleotides outside the gene matches: 8. CDR3 length: 16 amino acids. The CDR3 region has the DNA TGTGCCAGCAGCCAAGATGCCCAGGGGGCTAAGTACGAGCAGTACTTC. Residues: CASSQDAQGAKYEQYF.

The rearrangement links TRBV7-9 to TRBJ1-5, with D perhaps TRBD1 (6 bases). Germline loops: CDR1 SEHNR, CDR2 FQNEAQ (reference sequence). The V end was cut by 8 bases, the J end by 2 bases, with 16 bases between. This CDR3 has 15 amino acids. CDR3 residues: CASQRGAPGNQPQHF. The CDR3 bases are TGTGCCAGCCAAAGGGGGGCACCGGGCAATCAGCCCCAGCATTTT. Using reference TRBV7-9 and TRBJ1-5 for the parts outside the CDR3, the full variable domain is DTGVSQNPRHKITKRGQNVTFRCDPISEHNRLYWYRQTLGQGPEFLTYFQNEAQLEKSRLLSDRFSAERPKGSFSTLEIQRTEQGDSAMYLCASQRGAPGNQPQHFGDGTRLSIL.

This clonotype came up many times. The chain carries TRBV12-3 or TRBV12-4 and TRBJ2-5, with 11 positions matching TRBD2. With V trimmed by 8 bases and J by 5 bases, 13 bases remained unmatched. The CDR3 totals 16 residues. This CDR3 is CASAGTPGLAVETQYF. The CDR3 nucleotides read TGTGCCAGCGCCGGGACCCCGGGACTAGCGGTGGAGACCCAGTACTTC.

This clonotype was detected many times. The chain combines TRBV2 with TRBJ2-1; tentative D call: TRBD2 (5 bases). The CDR3 has 15 residues. Germline CDR1 SNHLY, CDR2 FYNNEI. V was pared by 4 bases and J by 1 base, with 11 bases between. CDR3 in DNA: TGTGCCAGCAGTGTAGGGAGTAGGTCCTACAATGAGCAGTTCTTC. Its protein product is CASSVGSRSYNEQFF.

At least ten counts were recorded for this clonotype. The chain links TRBV7-2 to TRBJ1-3, with 9 bases identical to TRBD1. From germline, CDR1 is SGHTA and CDR2 FQGNSA. The CDR3 totals 14 residues. V shed 5 bases, J shed 8 bases, and the junction held 7 bases outside the gene matches. CDR3 amino acids: CASSNRQGVDTIYF. The CDR3 coding sequence is TGTGCCAGCAGCAACAGACAGGGGGTTGACACCATATATTTT. Full variable domain (missing parts from reference TRBV7-2 and TRBJ1-3): GAGVSQSPSNKVTEKGKDVELRCDPISGHTALYWYRQSLGQGLEFLIYFQGNSAPDKSGLPSDRFSAERTGGSVSTLTIQRTQQEDSAVYLCASSNRQGVDTIYFGEGSWLTVV.

This clonotype was picked up many times. CDR3 protein: CASSSGQNYEQYF. CDR3 DNA: TGTGCCAGCAGTTCCGGACAGAACTACGAGCAGTACTTC. The rearrangement uses TRBV12-3 or TRBV12-4 and TRBJ2-7; the D gene is possibly TRBD1 (6 bases). Trimming stripped 4 bases from V and 3 bases from J, with 10 bases between. The CDR3 length is 13 residues.

The chain is built from TRBV6-7 and TRBJ1-3; TRBD1 matches at 9 bases. TRBV6-7 is reported as an ORF; its role is uncertain. This CDR3 has 15 amino acids. Unmatched junction bases numbered 1, after V lost 2 bases and J lost 2 bases. Written as DNA, the CDR3 is TGTGCCAGCAGTTACGGGACAGGGACTGGAAACACCATATATTTT. Translating gives CASSYGTGTGNTIYF.